This T cell receptor beta chain was retrieved from a study of shared clonotypes between healthy human individuals. Generated by immunoSEQ multiplex PCR, the TCRdb table keeps only in-frame clones and is missing some. The table shows some 2.3 million clones, with roughly 93% occurring only once. The TCR originated in a man aged 18 to 29 in good health. Some clones in this sample may be carry-over from other donors' samples. Material: naive CD4+ T cells from PBMCs. Subset: CD45RA+ positively selected.

The CDR3 region has the DNA TGTGCCAGCCTTTACAACAGGGAGGTGAACACTGAAGCTTTCTTT. Its translation: CASLYNREVNTEAFF. The V and J genes are TRBV6-5 and TRBJ1-1; D is possibly TRBD1 (6 bases). This CDR3 region has 15 residues. Deletions cut 8 bases from V and 0 bases from J, with 16 bases between. Germline-derived CDR1 and CDR2 are MNHEY and SVGAGI.